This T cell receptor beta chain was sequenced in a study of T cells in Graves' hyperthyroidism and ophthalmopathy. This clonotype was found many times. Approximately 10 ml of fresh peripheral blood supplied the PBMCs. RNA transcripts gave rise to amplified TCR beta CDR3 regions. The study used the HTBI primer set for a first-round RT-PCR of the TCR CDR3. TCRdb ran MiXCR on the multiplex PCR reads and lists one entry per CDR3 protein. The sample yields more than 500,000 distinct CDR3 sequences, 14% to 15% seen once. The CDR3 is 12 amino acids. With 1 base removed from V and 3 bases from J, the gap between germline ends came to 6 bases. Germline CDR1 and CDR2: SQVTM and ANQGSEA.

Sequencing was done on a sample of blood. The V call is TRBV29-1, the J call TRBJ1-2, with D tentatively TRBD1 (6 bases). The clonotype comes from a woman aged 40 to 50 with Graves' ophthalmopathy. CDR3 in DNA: TGCAGCGTTGAAGGGACAGACTATGGCTACACCTTC. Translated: CSVEGTDYGYTF.